The entry that follows covers one T cell receptor (beta chain) sequence. Its antigen is undetermined. The PCR was carried out with 60 Vbeta primers and 13 Jbeta primers. Some clones are missing from TCRdb's copy, which holds only in-frame ones; the method was immunoSEQ multiplex PCR. The sample records over 150,000 clones, 80% to 90% being singletons. This entry belongs to a study of cytomegalovirus exposure and HLA in healthy donors. Overall study: Drawn from HLA-typed donors, around 85 million unique TCRs were held in an early data release.

This CDR3 contains 14 residues. Germline V CDR1 and CDR2: SGHDT, YYEEEE. V lost 3 bases, J lost 11 bases, and 9 bases stayed unmatched. Study-level results: In a later analysis, TCR beta V- and J-gene trimming was associated with a missense DCLRE1C variant. As confirmed in vitro, a few CMV-associated chains were specific for CMV antigens.

The sample was PBMCs. The chain recombines TRBV5-6 with TRBJ2-1; TRBD1 matches 9 bases. This receptor was taken from a girl aged 10 to 17 in good health and CMV-seropositive. This CDR3 is CASSSGTGMRKQFF. The CDR3 nucleotides read TGTGCCAGCAGCTCCGGGACAGGGATGAGGAAGCAGTTCTTC.